This paragraph covers one TCR beta chain sequence. Germline V gives CDR1 SGHTS, CDR2 YDEGEE. The V gene lost 0 bases and the J gene lost 9 bases, with 6 bases spanning the gap. The CDR3 spans 12 residues. Seattle patients were enrolled during active infection and followed longitudinally. In the original analysis: Estimation of nucleated cell counts was performed using reference gene primer amplification. The repertoire was sequenced with immunoSEQ multiplex PCR; TCRdb's copy has only in-frame clones and lacks some. The V and J calls and clone size come from that table; D and trimming were worked out from the DNA. This table has about 180,000 clones, around 80% appearing once. The data were obtained in a study of blood T cell repertoires in COVID-19. Turning to the study itself: Samples taken during acute and convalescent COVID-19 were collected in the United States, Italy and Spain. T cells, B-cell-depleted T cells, or PBMCs supplied cDNA or gDNA.

The chain has TRBV5-8 and TRBJ1-4; D remains ambiguous. This clonotype originated in an elderly woman with COVID-19, enrolled during active disease. Sequencing was performed on peripheral blood. CDR3 in DNA: TGTGCCAGCAGCTTGGAGAGCCAAAAACTGTTTTTT. It codes for CASSLESQKLFF.